This is a list of T cell receptor beta chains from one sample in a study of blood T cells in healthy people across ages. TCRdb reprocessed the 5' RACE reads with MiXCR, giving one entry per CDR3 protein. The sample lists about 800,000 distinct CDR3 sequences, roughly 25% seen once, with approximately 3.7% in the top ten. This same sample was also taken into another study, of T cells of mothers and their children.

Sequencing was carried out using blood. These receptors were taken from a boy aged 10-17 years in good health. Both conserved end residues are part of each CDR3. A D gene is named only where the DNA matches it firmly.

J gene	CDR3 length	V gene	D gene	CDR3 protein
TRBJ1-6	13	TRBV10-3	NA	CAISAGLDSPLHF
TRBJ1-2	13	TRBV29-1	TRBD1	CSVEEGQNYGYTF
TRBJ1-2	13	TRBV20-1	NA	CSARVKETYGYTF
TRBJ2-1	15	TRBV9	TRBD2	CASSVVGGTYNEQFF
TRBJ1-2	14	TRBV4-3	NA	CASSPGGENYGYTF
TRBJ2-7	12	TRBV10-3	NA	CATRQSSYEQYF
TRBJ2-1	13	TRBV29-1	NA	CSVGYRSYNEQFF
TRBJ2-4	15	TRBV20-1	NA	CSARSGELTKNIQYF
TRBJ2-5	15	TRBV29-1	NA	CSVEGVPENVYGQCF
TRBJ2-2	15	TRBV7-8	NA	CASSHRWAGTGELFF
TRBJ2-2	16	TRBV6-1	TRBD2	CASAWGGGVVTGELFF
TRBJ1-1	15	TRBV20-1	TRBD1	CSATGTGGIYTEAFF
TRBJ2-5	18	TRBV29-1	TRBD2	CSVDTGTSGRAVQKTQYF
TRBJ2-1	14	TRBV6-5	NA	CASSYSRSPNEQFF
TRBJ1-1	15	TRBV19	NA	CASSRGQTLNTEAFF
TRBJ1-6	18	TRBV16	NA	CASSPRSGWGGSNSPLHF
TRBJ2-7	14	TRBV4-2	TRBD2	CASSPSRLAGGPHF
NA	13	TRBV30	NA	CAWSVNRYNEQFF
TRBJ2-1	16	TRBV15	NA	CATSRDRMVSYNEQFF
TRBJ1-4	11	TRBV2	NA	CASSDGEKLFF
NA	15	TRBV12-3/TRBV12-4	TRBD2	CASSPGLAGGVEQFF
NA	12	TRBV29-1	TRBD1	CSVTGGSHEQYF
TRBJ2-4	13	TRBV11-2	TRBD2	CASTTSGSDIQYF
TRBJ1-5	15	TRBV5-4	TRBD1	CASSRTGEGWQPQHF
TRBJ2-1	12	TRBV7-2	NA	CASQGRGYEHYF
TRBJ1-5	14	TRBV6-6	NA	CASRSDRYNQPQHF
TRBJ2-7	14	TRBV27	NA	CASSPGDGPYEQYF
TRBJ2-1	17	TRBV19	TRBD2	CASRTYKTSGGPYEQFF
TRBJ2-5	13	TRBV4-2	NA	CASRRNGGETQYF
TRBJ2-1	14	TRBV5-6	NA	CASSLGDPANEQFF
TRBJ1-5	15	TRBV11-3	NA	CASSSRQNSNQPQHF
TRBJ2-5	15	TRBV9	TRBD1	CASNRGTGGIETQYF
TRBJ2-1	16	TRBV4-2	NA	CASSQELRGSYNEQFF
TRBJ2-1	15	TRBV19	NA	CASSPDLYLNNEQFF
TRBJ2-1	16	TRBV20-1	TRBD2	CSAKEPGTTSYNERFF
TRBJ2-1	16	TRBV19	TRBD2	CASDVGGEGSYNEQFF
TRBJ2-7	18	TRBV12-3/TRBV12-4	TRBD2	CASSLRTSGTRGSYEQYF
TRBJ2-5	14	TRBV27	NA	CASRGEGIWETQYF
TRBJ2-7	13	TRBV7-2	NA	CASSLAFGNEQYF
NA	13	TRBV12-3/TRBV12-4	NA	CASSFGPNNEQFF
TRBJ2-7	15	TRBV5-6	NA	CASSLSSRAQYEQYF
TRBJ2-3	15	TRBV7-6	NA	CASSLGRSGTDTQYF
TRBJ1-2	14	TRBV3-1	NA	CASSQLSGRDGYTF
TRBJ1-3	18	TRBV7-9	NA	CASSLDLGAAFSGNTIYF
TRBJ1-1	14	TRBV6-6	NA	CASSPRGGDTEAFF
TRBJ2-5	15	TRBV7-9	NA	CASSPQTTEQETQYF
TRBJ2-5	16	TRBV9	TRBD2	CASSVGLAGPQETQYF
TRBJ1-6	12	TRBV6-5	NA	CASSPGHSPLHF
TRBJ2-3	17	TRBV7-2	TRBD1	CASSSSPGTGGADTQYF
TRBJ2-2	15	TRBV9	TRBD1	CASTEGQTSTGELFF
TRBJ2-2	12	TRBV12-3/TRBV12-4	NA	CASSTNVRELFF
TRBJ2-7	15	TRBV7-2	NA	CASSLDSQGSYEQYF
TRBJ2-1	12	TRBV9	NA	CASSVEKGEQFF
TRBJ2-1	16	TRBV12-3/TRBV12-4	TRBD2	CASTATSGSRRNEQFF